Following are 13 T cell receptor beta chains from one sample sequenced in a study of neurological immune-mediated disorders. TCRdb processed the 5' RACE reads anew with MiXCR; each CDR3 protein has one entry. The sample contains under 80,000 distinct CDR3 sequences, 3.5% to 5% of which appear only once. Sequencing was done on a sample of PBMCs. The receptors originated from a man younger than 45 with multiple sclerosis.

This clonotype was detected ten times or more. The gene calls are TRBV5-1 and TRBJ2-2; no clear D gene. This CDR3 has 14 residues. Germline CDR1 and CDR2: SGHRS and YFSETQ. Trimming cost V 4 bases and J 2 bases, with 9 bases left between them. The CDR3 DNA sequence: TGCGCCAGCAGCAAGGGTCTAAACACCGGGGAGCTGTTTTTT. As protein: CASSKGLNTGELFF.

This clonotype was seen many times. This sequence joins TRBV4-1 and TRBJ2-7; 9 nucleotides align to TRBD2. The length of the CDR3 is 14 residues. V gave up 4 bases and J gave up 2 bases; unmatched junction bases: 3. Per the germline V gene, CDR1 is MGHRA and CDR2 is YSYEKL. The CDR3 DNA follows: TGCGCCAGCAGCCCGCTAGCGGGGACCTACGAGCAGTACTTC. Amino acid sequence: CASSPLAGTYEQYF.

In this sample, this clonotype turned up many times. The CDR3 DNA sequence: TGTGCCAACCATCCCGGGACAGGGAGGTCTAACTATGGCTACACCTTC. It is translated as CANHPGTGRSNYGYTF. The rearrangement joins TRBV10-3 to TRBJ1-2; TRBD1 matches at 9 bases. The CDR3 spans 16 residues. From germline, CDR1 is ENHRY and CDR2 SYGVKD. The V and J ends lost 10 bases and 0 bases, in that order; junction bases with no gene match: 12.

The gene calls are TRBV20-1 and TRBJ2-1, with a tentative D call TRBD2 (5 bases). There are 13 residues in the CDR3. Trimming pared 2 bases from V and 8 bases from J, leaving 13 bases between. CDR1 is DFQATT, CDR2 SNEGSKA, per germline (reference sequence). The CDR3 DNA reads as TGCAGTGCTAGACGTGATCCGGAGGATGAGCAGTTCTTC. Amino acid sequence: CSARRDPEDEQFF.

This clonotype showed up many times. The chain uses TRBV11-2 and TRBJ2-4, with TRBD1 matching 7 bases. The length of the CDR3 is 15 residues. V lost 4 bases, J lost 2 bases, and 5 bases stayed unmatched. Looked up from germline, CDR1 is SGHAT and CDR2 is FQNNGV. The CDR3 DNA follows: TGTGCCAGCAGCTCTCTTAGGGGGCCCAAAAACATTCAGTACTTC. Translated: CASSSLRGPKNIQYF.

This clonotype was counted at least ten times. This sequence joins TRBV9 and TRBJ2-5, with 7 bases identical to TRBD2. V lost 6 bases and J lost 4; bases outside the gene matches: 12. CDR1 is SGDLS, CDR2 YYNGEE, per germline. The CDR3 consists of 15 residues. The CDR3 DNA reads as TGTGCCAGCACCATAGACTCGGGGAGGGGAGAGACCCAGTACTTC. Translated, it gives CASTIDSGRGETQYF.

This clonotype was seen a few times. This may come from a read error, since a much larger clone is one base off. The chain links TRBV7-2 to TRBJ2-5; the D gene is possibly TRBD2 (7 bases). The CDR3 is 14 amino acids. Per the germline V gene, CDR1 is SGHTA and CDR2 is FQGNSA. The germline V and J ends were trimmed by 8 bases and 5 bases, with 18 bases remaining between them. CDR3 bases: TGTGCCAGCGGCCCAACCAGGGGAGGGGAGACCCAGTACTTC. Protein sequence: CASGPTRGGETQYF.

There are a few counts of this clonotype. V and J are TRBV3-1 and TRBJ1-1; 8 bases are shared with TRBD1. V shed 2 bases, J shed 0 bases, and the junction held 8 bases outside the gene matches. CDR1 LGHDT and CDR2 YNNKEL come from the germline V gene (reference sequence). There are 17 residues in the CDR3. CDR3: CASSQTGGQKMNTEAFF. In DNA, the CDR3 is TGTGCCAGCAGCCAAACAGGGGGACAGAAAATGAACACTGAAGCTTTCTTT.

This clonotype was counted many times. This CDR3 reads CASSPGLLKETQYF. The CDR3 DNA sequence: TGTGCCAGCAGCCCGGGACTCCTAAAAGAGACCCAGTACTTC. The J gene is TRBJ2-5, the V gene TRBV9; TRBD2 might be the D (6 bases). Germline assignment: CDR1 SGDLS and CDR2 YYNGEE. CDR3 length equals 14 residues. V lost 4 bases to trimming and J lost 3 bases, with 13 bases between them.

This clonotype was counted many times. The genes are TRBV20-1 and TRBJ2-7; 10 bases align to TRBD1. The germline V gene encodes CDR1 DFQATT and CDR2 SNEGSKA (reference sequence). This CDR3 spans 13 amino acids. V dropped 6 bases and J dropped 2; count of bases not matched to a gene: 4. CDR3 in amino acids: CSARTGGTYEQYF. In DNA, the CDR3 is TGCAGTGCCAGGACAGGGGGTACCTACGAGCAGTACTTC.

This clonotype was observed many times. The chain employs TRBV7-9 and TRBJ2-7; D is uncertain. Germline V lookup: CDR1 SEHNR, CDR2 FQNEAQ (reference sequence). The CDR3 contains 14 residues. V was pared by 3 bases and J by 4 bases, with 13 bases between. The CDR3 region has the DNA TGTGCCAGCAGCTTGGGCCGACCCCCATACGAGCAGTACTTC. Translated, it gives CASSLGRPPYEQYF.

This clonotype was counted ten times or more. This rearrangement joins TRBV20-1 to TRBJ1-2; a weak D match, TRBD1 (6 bases). With 5 bases removed from V and 3 bases from J, the gap between germline ends came to 16 bases. The V gene's germline CDR1 is DFQATT and CDR2 SNEGSKA (reference sequence). There are 14 residues in the CDR3. The CDR3 protein is CSAGEQGGHYGYTF. The CDR3 region has the DNA TGCAGTGCTGGGGAACAGGGAGGACACTATGGCTACACCTTC.

This clonotype was detected ten times or more. The CDR3 DNA reads as TGTGCCAGCAGCTTAACCGGGACCTCAAGGTACGAGCAGTACTTC. Its translation is CASSLTGTSRYEQYF. V and J are TRBV7-2 and TRBJ2-7, with D perhaps given as TRBD1 or TRBD2 (5 bases each). The V gene's germline CDR1 is SGHTA and CDR2 FQGNSA. CDR3 length: 15 amino acids. V gave up 2 bases and J gave up 4 bases, with 15 bases separating them.